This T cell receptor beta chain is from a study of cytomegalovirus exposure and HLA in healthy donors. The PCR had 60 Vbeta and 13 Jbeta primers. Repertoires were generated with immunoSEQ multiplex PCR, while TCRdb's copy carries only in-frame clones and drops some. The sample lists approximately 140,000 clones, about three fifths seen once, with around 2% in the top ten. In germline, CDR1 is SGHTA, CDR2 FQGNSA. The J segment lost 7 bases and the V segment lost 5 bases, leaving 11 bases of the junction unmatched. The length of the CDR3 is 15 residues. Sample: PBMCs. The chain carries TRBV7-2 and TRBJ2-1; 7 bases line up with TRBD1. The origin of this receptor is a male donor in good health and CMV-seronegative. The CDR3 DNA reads TGTGCCAGCAGCCTAACCAAACGACAGGGAAATGAGCAGTTCTTC. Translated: CASSLTKRQGNEQFF.